This entry features one TCR beta chain sequence. Antigen: not known. It was with 60 Vbeta and 13 Jbeta primers that the PCR ran. Libraries were prepared by immunoSEQ multiplex PCR; TCRdb keeps only in-frame clonotypes and omits some of them. The profile covers more than 65,000 clones, with about 79% appearing a single time and approximately 6% taken by the ten largest. The data are from a study of cytomegalovirus exposure and HLA in healthy donors. Across the study: The early release's HLA-typed donors yielded roughly 85 million unique TCRs. Whole-study results and caveats: The study designated about 160 TCR beta chains cytomegalovirus-associated. Analysis performed later showed TCR beta chains linked to HLA being more clonally expanded than equally common others.

Germline-derived CDR1 and CDR2 are PRHDT and FYEKMQ (reference sequence). V gave up 0 bases and J gave up 5 bases; unmatched junction bases: 3. The CDR3 runs to 15 residues. Material for sequencing was PBMCs. This clonotype was sampled from a young man in good health and CMV-seropositive. This chain links TRBV13 with TRBJ2-1; 8 bases align to TRBD2. The CDR3 region is CASSLGSGTHNEQFF. CDR3 nucleotide sequence: TGTGCCAGCAGCTTAGGTAGCGGGACCCACAATGAGCAGTTCTTC.